One sample yielded the 2 T cell receptor beta chains listed below, sequenced in a study of beta chain features in type 1 diabetes. Every bit of the isolated RNA underwent reverse transcription, so sequencing read expressed TCRB transcripts. Some clones are missing from TCRdb's copy, which holds only in-frame ones; the method was immunoSEQ multiplex PCR. The profile covers about 450,000 clones, with roughly 10% appearing a single time and over 0.035% taken by the ten largest. The sequencing input was naive CD4+ T cells from blood. Source of these receptors: a woman aged 18-30 years in good health.

The J gene is TRBJ2-7, the V gene TRBV2; D remains ambiguous. From germline, CDR1 is SNHLY and CDR2 FYNNEI. This CDR3 has 13 residues. V was clipped by 5 bases and J by 3 bases, with 11 bases between them. The CDR3 DNA follows: TGTGCCAGCAGTCTCACCTATAACTACGAGCAGTACGTC. It codes for CASSLTYNYEQYV.

V and J are TRBV25-1 and TRBJ1-6, with a weak D call TRBD1 (5 bases). The CDR3 loop spans 12 amino acids. The V and J ends lost 4 bases and 11 bases respectively, with 9 bases between them. Germline-derived CDR1 and CDR2 are MGHDK and SYGVNS. CDR3 in DNA: TGTGCCAGCAGTGCCCCGGGACCACCCCTCCACTTT. Its protein is CASSAPGPPLHF.